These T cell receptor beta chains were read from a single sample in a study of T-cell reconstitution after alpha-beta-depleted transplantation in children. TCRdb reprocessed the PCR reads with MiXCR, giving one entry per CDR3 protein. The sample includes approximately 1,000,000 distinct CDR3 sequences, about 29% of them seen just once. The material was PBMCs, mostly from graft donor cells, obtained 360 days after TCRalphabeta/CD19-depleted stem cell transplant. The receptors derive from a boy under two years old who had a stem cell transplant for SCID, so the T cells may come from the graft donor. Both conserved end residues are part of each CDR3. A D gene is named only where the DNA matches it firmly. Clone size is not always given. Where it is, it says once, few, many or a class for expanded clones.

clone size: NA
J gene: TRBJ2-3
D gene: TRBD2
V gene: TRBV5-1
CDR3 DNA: TGCGCCAGCACCCTTACCCCCGGGGGGGGCGGGGCAGATACGCAGTATTTT
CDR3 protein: CASTLTPGGGGADTQYF

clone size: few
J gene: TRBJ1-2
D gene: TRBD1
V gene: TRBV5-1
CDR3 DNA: TGCGCCAGCAGCTCACAGGGGGCTGACTATGGCTACACCTTC
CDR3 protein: CASSSQGADYGYTF

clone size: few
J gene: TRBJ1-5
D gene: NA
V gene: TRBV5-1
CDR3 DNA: TGCGCCAGCAGCTCTCGGGACGGCCATAGCAATCAGCCCCAGCATTTT
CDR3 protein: CASSSRDGHSNQPQHF

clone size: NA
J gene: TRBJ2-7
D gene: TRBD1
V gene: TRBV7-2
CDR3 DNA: TGTGCCAGCAGCTGGGGACAGCCGTCCTACGAGCAGTACTTC
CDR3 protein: CASSWGQPSYEQYF

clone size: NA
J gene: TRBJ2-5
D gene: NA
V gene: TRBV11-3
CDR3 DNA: TGTGCCAGCAGCTTAGGGGTTACAAATCAAGAGACCCAGTACTTC
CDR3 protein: CASSLGVTNQETQYF

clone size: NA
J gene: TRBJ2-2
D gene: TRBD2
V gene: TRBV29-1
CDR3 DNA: TGCAGCGGGGAGGAGCGGGGGAACACCGGGGAGCTGTTTTTT
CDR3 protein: CSGEERGNTGELFF

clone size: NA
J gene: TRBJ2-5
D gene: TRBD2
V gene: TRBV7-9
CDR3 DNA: TGTGCCAGCACCTCGGGGACTAGCGGGGATGAAGAGACCCAGTACTTC
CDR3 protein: CASTSGTSGDEETQYF

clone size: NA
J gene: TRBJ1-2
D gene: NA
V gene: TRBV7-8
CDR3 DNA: TGTGCCAGCAGCTTAGCCGCGAAGGGGAAATATGGCTACACCTTC
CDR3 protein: CASSLAAKGKYGYTF

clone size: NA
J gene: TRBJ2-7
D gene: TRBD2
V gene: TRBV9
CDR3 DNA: TGTGCCAGCAGCGTATGGGCGGGAGCCTCCTACGAGCAGTACTTC
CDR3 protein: CASSVWAGASYEQYF

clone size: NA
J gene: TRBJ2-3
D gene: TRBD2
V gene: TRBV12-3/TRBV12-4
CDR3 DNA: TGTGCCAGCAGTCCTCACTGGGGGGGTGGAGATACGCAGTATTTT
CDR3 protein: CASSPHWGGGDTQYF

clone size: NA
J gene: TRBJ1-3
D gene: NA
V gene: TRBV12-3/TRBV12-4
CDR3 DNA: TGTGCCAGCAGTTTGGGCACGCCTGGAAACACCATATATTTT
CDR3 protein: CASSLGTPGNTIYF

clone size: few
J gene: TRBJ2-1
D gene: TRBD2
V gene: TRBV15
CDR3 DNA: TGTGCCACCAGCAGAGATTGGGGGGGACAGTTCTTC
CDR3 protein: CATSRDWGGQFF

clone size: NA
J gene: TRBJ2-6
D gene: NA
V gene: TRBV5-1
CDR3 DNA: TGCGCCAGCAGCTCTTTTTTCGGGGCCTCTGGGGCCAACGTCCTGACTTTC
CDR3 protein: CASSSFFGASGANVLTF

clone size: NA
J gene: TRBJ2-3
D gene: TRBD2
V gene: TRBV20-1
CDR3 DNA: TGCAGTGCTAGAGTTCCAGGCGCCGCTAGCGGGGGCACAGATACGCAGTATTTT
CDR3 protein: CSARVPGAASGGTDTQYF

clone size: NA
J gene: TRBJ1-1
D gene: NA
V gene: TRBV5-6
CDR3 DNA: TGTGCCAGCAGCTTATCAGGAGTCCACGCTGAAGCTTTCTTT
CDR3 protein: CASSLSGVHAEAFF

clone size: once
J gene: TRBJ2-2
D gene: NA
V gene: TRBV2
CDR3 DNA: TGTGCCAGCTGTGAGCCCGTTATTCACGGGGAGCTGTTTTTT
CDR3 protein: CASCEPVIHGELFF

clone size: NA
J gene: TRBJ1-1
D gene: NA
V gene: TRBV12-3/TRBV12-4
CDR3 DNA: TGTGCCAGCAGGCCGACCCTGAACACTGAAGCTTTCTTT
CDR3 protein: CASRPTLNTEAFF

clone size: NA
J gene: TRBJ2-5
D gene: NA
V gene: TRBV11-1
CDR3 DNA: TGTGCCAGCAGCTTTGAGAGGGTCCAGTACTTC
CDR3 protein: CASSFERVQYF

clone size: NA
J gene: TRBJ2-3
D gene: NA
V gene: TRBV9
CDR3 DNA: TGTGCCAGCAGCCCCGAAGGGGGGGGGCCTGATACGCAGTATTTT
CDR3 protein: CASSPEGGGPDTQYF

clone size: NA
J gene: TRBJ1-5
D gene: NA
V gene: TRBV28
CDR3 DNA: TGTGCCAGCAGTTCCCCCAGGGGCGCGAATCAGCCCCAGCATTTT
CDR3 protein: CASSSPRGANQPQHF

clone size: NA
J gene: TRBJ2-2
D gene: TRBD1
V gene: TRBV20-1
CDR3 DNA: TGCAGTGCTAGAGATGACAGGGCGAGTCTCGGGGAGCTGTTTTTT
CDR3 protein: CSARDDRASLGELFF

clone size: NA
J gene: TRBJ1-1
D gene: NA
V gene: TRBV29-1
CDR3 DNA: TGCAGCGCCGTATCAGGGGCTGTACTCGGTGAAGCTTTCTTT
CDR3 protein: CSAVSGAVLGEAFF

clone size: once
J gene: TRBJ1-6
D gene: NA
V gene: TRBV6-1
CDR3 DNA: TGTGCCAGCAGCCGGGACACATACCCCAGAACCTATAATTCACCCCTCCACTTT
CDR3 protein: CASSRDTYPRTYNSPLHF

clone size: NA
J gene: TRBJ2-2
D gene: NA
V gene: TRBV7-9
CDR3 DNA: TGTCCCCGGTTATGCAGGAACACCGGGGAGCTGTTTTTT
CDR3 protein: CPRLCRNTGELFF

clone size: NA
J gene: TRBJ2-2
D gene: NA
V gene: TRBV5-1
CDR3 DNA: TGCGCCAGCAGCTTCGCGAGGCGGGACACCGGGGAGCTGTTTTTT
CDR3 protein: CASSFARRDTGELFF